These T cell receptor beta chains were read from a single sample in a study of blood T cell repertoires in COVID-19. Method: immunoSEQ multiplex PCR; TCRdb's copy keeps in-frame clones and lacks some. The sample has 120,000 to 150,000 clones, about 88% seen once. Sequencing was done on a sample of peripheral blood. The receptors come from a human donor with acute or convalescent COVID-19. The donor label of this sample is uncertain. The conserved cysteine and the conserved F or W are not part of the CDR3 here. The D gene is left open where the match is weak.

length	D	V	J	CDR3
14	TRBD1	TRBV29-1	TRBJ2-3	SVELAGTGAPDTQY
12	.	TRBV21-1	TRBJ2-5	ASSKRRDKETQY
13	TRBD1	TRBV27	TRBJ2-2	ASSFDRGFGGELF
14	.	TRBV19	TRBJ1-2	ASRAREKGLGTGYT
13	.	TRBV9	TRBJ1-3	ASSGGQSGGNTIY
13	TRBD1	TRBV25-1	TRBJ1-6	ASSAPGTGHSPLH
14	TRBD1	TRBV28	TRBJ1-2	ASSFPGTGRNDGYT
17	TRBD2	TRBV16	TRBJ2-5	ASSQSGTSGRSIGETQY
12	.	TRBV19	TRBJ1-5	ASKEGGLGQPQH
14	TRBD2	TRBV11-3	TRBJ2-1	ASSRGTSGGYNEQF
12	TRBD1	TRBV18	TRBJ2-5	ASSQTTGAETQY
13	TRBD1	TRBV9	TRBJ1-6	ASSSRTGLSSPLH
11	.	TRBV2	TRBJ1-1	ASSGGGNTEAF
14	.	TRBV7-2	TRBJ1-5	ASSLFYSGIDQPQH
13	TRBD1	TRBV6-1	TRBJ1-4	ASSEARTGDEKLF
12	.	TRBV5-4	TRBJ1-2	ASSGQGSRYGYT
12	.	TRBV29-1	TRBJ2-3	SVASQRATDTQY
15	TRBD1	TRBV24-1	TRBJ1-1	ATSDSRGQGRDTEAF
13	TRBD1	TRBV5-1	TRBJ1-1	ASSLGGQGNTEAF
13	TRBD1	TRBV18	TRBJ1-6	ASSPSGTVGSPLH
14	TRBD1	TRBV4-1	TRBJ1-2	ASSNDRRTGLDGYT
12	.	TRBV7-9	TRBJ1-2	ASSDGSDYYGYT
11	TRBD1	TRBV7-2	TRBJ1-2	ASSLTGFYGYT
10	.	TRBV6-2/TRBV6-3	TRBJ1-2	ASSQTTYGYT
13	.	TRBV5-1	TRBJ1-1	ASSLGASGNTEAF
16	.	TRBV4-2	TRBJ1-2	ASSQDRAGQGLNYGYT
12	.	TRBV5-8	TRBJ1-5	ASRRKRDNQPQH
11	.	TRBV20-1	TRBJ2-7	SASGRGGLEQY
14	TRBD1	TRBV29-1	TRBJ1-2	SVEDGDRRTNYGYT
15	.	TRBV5-1	TRBJ2-2	ASSFRTGTAGTGELF
13	.	TRBV7-2	TRBJ2-2	ASSLAGARTGELF
9	.	TRBV20-1	TRBJ1-1	AAGVNTEAF
12	TRBD2	TRBV19	TRBJ2-1	ASSITSGRNEQF
12	TRBD1	TRBV5-1	TRBJ1-1	ASSLGTGARKAF
12	.	TRBV5-1	TRBJ2-1	ASTRDTSANEQF
12	.	TRBV28	TRBJ1-3	ASSLNRVGNTIY
13	.	TRBV19	TRBJ2-3	ATSDRGASTDTQY